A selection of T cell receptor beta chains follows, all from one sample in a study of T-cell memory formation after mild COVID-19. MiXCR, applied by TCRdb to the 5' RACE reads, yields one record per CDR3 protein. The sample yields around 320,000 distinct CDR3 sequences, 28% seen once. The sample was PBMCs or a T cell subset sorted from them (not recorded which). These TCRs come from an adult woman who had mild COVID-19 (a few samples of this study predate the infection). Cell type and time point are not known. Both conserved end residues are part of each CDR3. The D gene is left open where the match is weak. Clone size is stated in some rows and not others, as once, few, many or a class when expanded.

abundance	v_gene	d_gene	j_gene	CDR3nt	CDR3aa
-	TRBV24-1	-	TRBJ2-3	TGTGCCACCAGTGAGCAGTATGGGGGGCCAGATACGCAGTATTTT	CATSEQYGGPDTQYF
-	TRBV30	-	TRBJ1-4	TGTGCCTGGAGGGGCCAGGGTTTAGAAAAACTGTTTTTT	CAWRGQGLEKLFF
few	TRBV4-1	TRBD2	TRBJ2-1	TGCGCCAGCAGCGCTTGGGGAGCGGGGGGCCCGCCTAACAATGAGCAGTTCTTC	CASSAWGAGGPPNNEQFF
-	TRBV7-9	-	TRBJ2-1	TGTGCCAGCAGCCCCACAGGGGAGGACTACAATGAGCAGTTCTTC	CASSPTGEDYNEQFF
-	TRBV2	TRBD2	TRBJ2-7	TGTGCCAGCAGGGAATTAGCGGGAGGGCCGTTCGAGCAGTACTTC	CASRELAGGPFEQYF
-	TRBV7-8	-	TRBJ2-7	TGTGCCAGCAGCACCCAGGCAGGCGGGACTTTCTACGAGCAGTACTTC	CASSTQAGGTFYEQYF
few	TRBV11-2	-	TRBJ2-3	TGTGCCAGCAGATCGTCCTGGGATACGCAGTATTTT	CASRSSWDTQYF
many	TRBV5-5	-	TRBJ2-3	TGTGCCAGCAGCTTGGTGAGAGGGAGCACAGATACGCAGTATTTT	CASSLVRGSTDTQYF
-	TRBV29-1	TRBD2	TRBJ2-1	TGCAGCGTTGAGGGACTAGCGGGAGGAAGACTACGCAATGAGCAGTTCTTC	CSVEGLAGGRLRNEQFF
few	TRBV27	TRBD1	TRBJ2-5	TGTGCCAGCGGGAGAGACAGGGCTGAGACCCAGTACTTC	CASGRDRAETQYF
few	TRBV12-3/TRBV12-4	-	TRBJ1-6	TGTGCCAGCAGTCCTCAACGGGGGTCTGATTCACCCCTCCACTTT	CASSPQRGSDSPLHF
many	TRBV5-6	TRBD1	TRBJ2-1	TGTGCCAGCAGCTGGACAGGGGCCCCCTACAATGAGCAGTTCTTC	CASSWTGAPYNEQFF
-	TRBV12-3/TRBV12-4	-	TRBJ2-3	TGTGCCAGCAGTTTTCAGGCTGGAGATACGCAGTATTTT	CASSFQAGDTQYF
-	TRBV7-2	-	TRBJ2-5	TGTGCCAGCAGCTTATACAGGTCACAAGAGACCCAGTACTTC	CASSLYRSQETQYF
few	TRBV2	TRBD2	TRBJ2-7	TGTGCCAGCAGACTAGCGGGGGCTAGGGAGTACTTC	CASRLAGAREYF
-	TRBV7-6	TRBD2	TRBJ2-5	TGTGCCAGCAGCTTAGGGACTAGCGGGGAGTTCGAGACCCAGTACTTC	CASSLGTSGEFETQYF
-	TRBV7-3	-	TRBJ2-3	TGTGCCAGCAGCCCAAAAGGCACAGATACGCAGTATTTT	CASSPKGTDTQYF
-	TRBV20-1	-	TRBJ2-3	TGCAGTGCCTGCACAGATACGCAGTATTTT	CSACTDTQYF
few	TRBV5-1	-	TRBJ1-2	TGCGCCAGCAGCTTGCACCGGGCCCTCTATGGCTACACCTTC	CASSLHRALYGYTF
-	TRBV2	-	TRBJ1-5	TGTGCCAGCGACCGGCAGGGGAATAGCAATCAGCCCCAGCATTTT	CASDRQGNSNQPQHF